These 8 T cell receptor beta chains came from one sample sequenced in a study of metastatic and nonmetastatic thyroid tumors. Patients underwent thyroid surgery, and none had received any treatment before it. TCRdb reanalyzed the PCR reads with MiXCR. The sample shows over 11,000 clones, 23% of them seen only once. The sequencing input was blood. The receptors were sampled from a female donor with papillary thyroid cancer or a benign thyroid nodule (not recorded which). Some clones in this sample may be carry-over from other donors' samples.

V is TRBV4-3 and J is TRBJ2-3, with 7 bases identical to TRBD2. Per the germline V gene, CDR1 is LGHNA and CDR2 is YSLEER. V lost 2 bases and J lost 2; bases outside the gene matches: 4. This CDR3 comprises 15 residues. The chain's CDR3 is CASSQSGILTDTQYF. In nucleotides, the CDR3 is TGCGCCAGCAGCCAAAGCGGGATCCTCACAGATACGCAGTATTTT.

This clone was seen ten or more times. The chain links TRBV4-1 to TRBJ2-1; D gene uncertain. Germline loops: CDR1 MGHRA, CDR2 YSYEKL. CDR3 length: 11 amino acids. V was clipped by 1 base and J by 8 bases, with 3 bases between them. This CDR3 is CASSQGHEQFF. As DNA, the CDR3 is TGCGCCAGCAGCCAAGGCCATGAGCAGTTCTTC.

CDR3 amino acids: CASSQGKRSLNTEAFF. CDR3 bases: TGCGCCAGCAGCCAAGGCAAGCGGAGTCTGAACACTGAAGCTTTCTTT. The chain joins TRBV4-1 to TRBJ1-1; no clear D. V dropped 1 base and J dropped 0 bases, with 12 bases sitting between them. The CDR3 has 16 amino acids. The germline V gene encodes CDR1 MGHRA and CDR2 YSYEKL.

This clone was recorded at least ten times. The chain has TRBV19 and TRBJ1-6; D is ambiguous. V was clipped by 4 bases and J by 0 bases, with 13 bases between them. The CDR3 has 17 amino acids. Germline V gene data show CDR1 as LNHDA and CDR2 as SQIVND (reference sequence). This CDR3 reads CASSKGSLSSYNSPLHF. In nucleotides, the CDR3 is TGTGCCAGTAGTAAAGGCAGCCTTAGCTCCTATAATTCACCCCTCCACTTT.

In its sample, this clone ranks as medium-sized. V gene TRBV2 combines with J gene TRBJ2-2; possible D gene TRBD2, 5 bases. V was trimmed by 6 bases and J by 2 bases, leaving 13 bases between them. Germline CDR1 reads SNHLY; CDR2 reads FYNNEI. This CDR3 region has 15 residues. The CDR3 DNA reads as TGTGCCAGCAGGCGGCGGACGGGAAACACCGGGGAGCTGTTTTTT. This gives the protein CASRRRTGNTGELFF.

This clone has at least ten counts. The chain has TRBV11-2 and TRBJ2-1, with 8 nucleotides matching TRBD1. CDR3 length: 14 amino acids. Trimming cost V 3 bases and J 7 bases; bases outside gene matches: 5. Germline V gene sequence: CDR1 SGHAT, CDR2 FQNNGV. This CDR3 is CASSFSGGSNEQFF. The CDR3 bases are TGTGCCAGCAGCTTCTCAGGGGGCTCAAATGAGCAGTTCTTC.

The V call is TRBV5-1, the J call TRBJ2-2; TRBD1 matches 10 bases. The CDR3 is made up of 16 amino acids. The junction had 5 bases not matched to a gene; V was cut back by 1 base and J by 5 bases. From germline, CDR1 is SGHRS and CDR2 YFSETQ. DNA for the CDR3: TGCGCCAGCAGCTTGTCGGGACAGGGGAATACCGGGGAGCTGTTTTTT. Protein product: CASSLSGQGNTGELFF.

This clone is termed medium-sized. V is TRBV7-2 and J is TRBJ2-7, with D unresolved. V lost 2 bases, J lost 4 bases, and 9 bases lay in between. This CDR3 contains 13 residues. Germline V lookup: CDR1 SGHTA, CDR2 FQGNSA. CDR3 in DNA: TGTGCCAGCAGCTTAAAAGCGACTTACGAGCAGTACTTC. Translating it yields CASSLKATYEQYF.